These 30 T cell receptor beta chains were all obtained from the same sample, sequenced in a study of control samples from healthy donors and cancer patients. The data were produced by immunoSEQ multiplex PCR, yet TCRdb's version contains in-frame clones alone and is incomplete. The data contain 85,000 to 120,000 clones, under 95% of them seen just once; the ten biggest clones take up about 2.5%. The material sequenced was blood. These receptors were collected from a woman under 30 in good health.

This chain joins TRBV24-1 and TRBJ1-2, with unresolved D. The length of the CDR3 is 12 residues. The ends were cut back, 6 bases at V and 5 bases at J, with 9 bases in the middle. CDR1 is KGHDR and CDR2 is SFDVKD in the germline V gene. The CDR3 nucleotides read TGTGCCACCAGTCATGACTTTTATGGCTACACCTTC. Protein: CATSHDFYGYTF.

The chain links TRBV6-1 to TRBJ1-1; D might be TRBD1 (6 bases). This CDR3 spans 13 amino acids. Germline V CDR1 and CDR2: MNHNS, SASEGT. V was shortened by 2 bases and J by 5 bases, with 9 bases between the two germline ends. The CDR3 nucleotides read TGTGCCAGCAGTGAAATGACAGGTACTGAAGCTTTCTTT. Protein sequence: CASSEMTGTEAFF.

The chain's CDR3 is CSATHGRRAYEQYF. The CDR3 nucleotides read TGCAGCGCCACACACGGACGGCGAGCCTACGAGCAGTACTTC. The chain joins TRBV29-1 to TRBJ2-7; D is ambiguous. The CDR3 runs 14 residues. Germline V gene sequence: CDR1 SQVTM, CDR2 ANQGSEA. V was shortened by 7 bases and J by 2 bases, with 18 bases between the two germline ends.

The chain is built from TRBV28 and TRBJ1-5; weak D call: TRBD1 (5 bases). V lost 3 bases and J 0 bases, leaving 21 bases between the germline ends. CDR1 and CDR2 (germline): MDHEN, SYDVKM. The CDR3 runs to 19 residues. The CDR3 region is CASSFRGMGFRVSNQPQHF. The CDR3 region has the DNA TGTGCCAGCAGTTTTCGGGGGATGGGTTTCAGGGTTAGCAATCAGCCCCAGCATTTT.

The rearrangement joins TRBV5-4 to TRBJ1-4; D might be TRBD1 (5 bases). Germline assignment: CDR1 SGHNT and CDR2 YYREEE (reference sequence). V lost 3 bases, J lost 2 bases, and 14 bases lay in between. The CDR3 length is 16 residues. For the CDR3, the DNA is TGTGCCAGCAGCTGGGGCGGGTTCGTTACTAATGAAAAACTGTTTTTT. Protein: CASSWGGFVTNEKLFF.

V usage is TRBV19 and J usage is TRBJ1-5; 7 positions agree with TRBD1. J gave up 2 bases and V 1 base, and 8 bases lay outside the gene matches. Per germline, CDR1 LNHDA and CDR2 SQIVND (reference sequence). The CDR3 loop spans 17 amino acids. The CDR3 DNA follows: TGTGCCAGTAGTATAGGAAGATGGCAGGGGGGCAATCAGCCCCAGCATTTT. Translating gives CASSIGRWQGGNQPQHF.

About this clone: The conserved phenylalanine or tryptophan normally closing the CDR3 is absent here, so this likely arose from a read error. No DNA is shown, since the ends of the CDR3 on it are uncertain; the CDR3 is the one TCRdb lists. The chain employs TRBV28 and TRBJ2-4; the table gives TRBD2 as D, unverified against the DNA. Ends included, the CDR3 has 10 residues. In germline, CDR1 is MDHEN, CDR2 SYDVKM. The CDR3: CASSLFGGRP.

DNA of the CDR3: TGTGCCAGCAGGGGGACTAGCGGCAAGAACACCGGGGAGCTGTTTTTT. Its translation is CASRGTSGKNTGELFF. The chain has TRBV2 and TRBJ2-2; 11 bases agree with TRBD2. Germline V lookup: CDR1 SNHLY, CDR2 FYNNEI. The CDR3 totals 16 residues. Trimming cost V 6 bases and J 1 base; bases outside gene matches: 4.

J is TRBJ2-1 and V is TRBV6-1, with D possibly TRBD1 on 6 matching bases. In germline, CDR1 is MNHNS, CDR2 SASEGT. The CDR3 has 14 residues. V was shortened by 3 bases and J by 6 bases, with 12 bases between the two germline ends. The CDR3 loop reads CASSESEGGNEQFF. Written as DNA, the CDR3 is TGTGCCAGCAGTGAGAGTGAAGGGGGCAATGAGCAGTTCTTC.

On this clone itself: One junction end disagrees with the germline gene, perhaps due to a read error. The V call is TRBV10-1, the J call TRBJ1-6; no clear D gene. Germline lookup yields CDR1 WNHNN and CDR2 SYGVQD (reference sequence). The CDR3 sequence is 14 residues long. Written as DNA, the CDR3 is TGCGCCCGCAGTGAGCGAGGGTGGGATTCACCCCTCCACTTT. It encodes CARSERGWDSPLHF.

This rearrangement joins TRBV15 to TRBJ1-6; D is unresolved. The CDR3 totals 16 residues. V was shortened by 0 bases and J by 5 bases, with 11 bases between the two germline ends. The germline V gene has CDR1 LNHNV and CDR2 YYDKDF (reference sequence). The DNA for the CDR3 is TGTGCCACCAGCAGAGATCTGAACAGAAATAATTCACCCCTCCACTTT. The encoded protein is CATSRDLNRNNSPLHF. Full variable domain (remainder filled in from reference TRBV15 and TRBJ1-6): DAMVIQNPRYQVTQFGKPVTLSCSQTLNHNVMYWYQQKSSQAPKLLFHYYDKDFNNEADTPDNFQSRRPNTSFCFLDIRSPGLGDTAMYLCATSRDLNRNNSPLHFGNGTRLTVT.

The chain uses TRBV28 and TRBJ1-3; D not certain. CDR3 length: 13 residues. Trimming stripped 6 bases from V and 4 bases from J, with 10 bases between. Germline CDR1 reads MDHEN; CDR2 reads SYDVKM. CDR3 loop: CASSPNDGNTIYF. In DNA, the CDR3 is TGTGCCAGCAGCCCCAACGACGGAAACACCATATATTTT.

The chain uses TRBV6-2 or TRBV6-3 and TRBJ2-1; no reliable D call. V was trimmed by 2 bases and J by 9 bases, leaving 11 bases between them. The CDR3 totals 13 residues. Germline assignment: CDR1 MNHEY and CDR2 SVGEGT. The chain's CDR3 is CASSYKRGGEQFF. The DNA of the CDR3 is TGTGCCAGCAGTTACAAGAGAGGCGGTGAGCAGTTCTTC.

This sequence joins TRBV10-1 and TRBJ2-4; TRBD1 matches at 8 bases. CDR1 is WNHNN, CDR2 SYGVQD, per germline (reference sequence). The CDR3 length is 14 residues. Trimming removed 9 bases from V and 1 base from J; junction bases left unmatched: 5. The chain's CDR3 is CASRQGKAKNIQYF. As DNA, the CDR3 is TGCGCCAGTCGACAGGGGAAGGCCAAAAACATTCAGTACTTC.

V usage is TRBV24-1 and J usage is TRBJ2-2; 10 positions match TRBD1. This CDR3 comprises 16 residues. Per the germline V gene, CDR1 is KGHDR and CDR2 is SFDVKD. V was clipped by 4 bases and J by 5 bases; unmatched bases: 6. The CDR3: CATSEPGTGATGELFF. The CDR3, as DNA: TGTGCCACCAGTGAGCCCGGGACAGGGGCGACCGGGGAGCTGTTTTTT.

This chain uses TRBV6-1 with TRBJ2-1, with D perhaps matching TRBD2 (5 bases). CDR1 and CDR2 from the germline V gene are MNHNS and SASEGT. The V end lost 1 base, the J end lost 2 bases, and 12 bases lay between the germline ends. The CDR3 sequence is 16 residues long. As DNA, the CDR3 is TGTGCCAGCAGTGAAGTACCGGGAAGAACCTACAATGAGCAGTTCTTC. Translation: CASSEVPGRTYNEQFF.

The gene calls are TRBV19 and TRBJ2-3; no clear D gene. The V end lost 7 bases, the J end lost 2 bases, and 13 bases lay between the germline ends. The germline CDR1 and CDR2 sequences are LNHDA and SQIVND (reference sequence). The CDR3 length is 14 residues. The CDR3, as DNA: TGTGCCAGTAATGACCGGAACCTCACAGATACGCAGTATTTT. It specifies CASNDRNLTDTQYF.

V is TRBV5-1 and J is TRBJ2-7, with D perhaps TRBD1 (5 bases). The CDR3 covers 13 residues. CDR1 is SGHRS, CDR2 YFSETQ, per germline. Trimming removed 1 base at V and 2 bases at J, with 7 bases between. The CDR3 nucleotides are TGCGCCAGCAGCTTGTGGGGCCCCTACGAGCAGTACTTC. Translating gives CASSLWGPYEQYF.

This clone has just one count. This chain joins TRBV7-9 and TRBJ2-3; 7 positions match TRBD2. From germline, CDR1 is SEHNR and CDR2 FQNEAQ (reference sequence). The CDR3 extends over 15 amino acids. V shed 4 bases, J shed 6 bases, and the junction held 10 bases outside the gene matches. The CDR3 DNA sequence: TGTGCCAGCAGCTCAAGCGGGGAGGGCTGGGATACGCAGTATTTT. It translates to CASSSSGEGWDTQYF.

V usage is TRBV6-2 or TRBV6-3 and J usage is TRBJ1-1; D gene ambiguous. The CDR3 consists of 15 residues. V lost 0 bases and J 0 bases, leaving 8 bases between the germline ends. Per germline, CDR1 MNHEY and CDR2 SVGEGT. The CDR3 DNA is TGTGCCAGCAGTTACTCGACTGGGTTGAACACTGAAGCTTTCTTT. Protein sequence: CASSYSTGLNTEAFF.

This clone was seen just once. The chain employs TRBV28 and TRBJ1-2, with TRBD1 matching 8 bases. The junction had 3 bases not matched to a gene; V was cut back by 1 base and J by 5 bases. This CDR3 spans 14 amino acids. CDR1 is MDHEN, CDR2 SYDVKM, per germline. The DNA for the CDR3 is TGTGCCAGCAGTTTATCAGGGGGCTATTATGGCTACACCTTC. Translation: CASSLSGGYYGYTF.

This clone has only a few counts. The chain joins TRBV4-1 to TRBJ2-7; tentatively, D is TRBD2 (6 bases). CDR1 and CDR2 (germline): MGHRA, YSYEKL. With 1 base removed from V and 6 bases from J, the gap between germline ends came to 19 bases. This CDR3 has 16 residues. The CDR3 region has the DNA TGCGCCAGCAGCCAAGTGGCGGGGCCTTCTCGTCGCGAGCAGTACTTC. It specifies CASSQVAGPSRREQYF.

CDR3 nucleotides: TGTGCCACCAGCAGAGACCCTCCAGGGGGGGACACTGAAGCTTTCTTT. This sequence encodes CATSRDPPGGDTEAFF. The chain uses TRBV15 and TRBJ1-1; 7 bases are shared with TRBD1. The CDR3 is 16 amino acids. CDR1 is LNHNV, CDR2 YYDKDF, per germline (reference sequence). Trimming at V came to 0 bases and at J to 3 bases, leaving 7 bases not matched to a gene.

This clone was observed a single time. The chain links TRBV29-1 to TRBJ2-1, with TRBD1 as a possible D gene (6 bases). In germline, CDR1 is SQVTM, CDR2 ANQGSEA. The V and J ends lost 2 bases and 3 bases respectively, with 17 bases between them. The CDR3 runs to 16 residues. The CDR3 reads CSVEPFVGQSYNEQFF. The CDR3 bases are TGCAGCGTTGAACCCTTTGTGGGACAAAGCTACAATGAGCAGTTCTTC.

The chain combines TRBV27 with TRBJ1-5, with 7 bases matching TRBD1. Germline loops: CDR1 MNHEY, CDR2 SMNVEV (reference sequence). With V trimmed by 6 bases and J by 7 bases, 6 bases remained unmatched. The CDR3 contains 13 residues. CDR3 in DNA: TGTGCCAGCAGGCCAACAGGGGTACAGCCCCAGCATTTT. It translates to CASRPTGVQPQHF.

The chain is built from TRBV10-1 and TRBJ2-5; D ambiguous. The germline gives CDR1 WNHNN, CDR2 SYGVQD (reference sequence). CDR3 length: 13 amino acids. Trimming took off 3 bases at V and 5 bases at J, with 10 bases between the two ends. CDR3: CASSDAGPETQYF. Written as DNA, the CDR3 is TGCGCCAGCAGTGATGCAGGTCCGGAGACCCAGTACTTC.

Here the CDR3 reads CASSIGSPYEQYF. CDR3 sequence (DNA): TGTGCCAGTAGTATAGGGTCCCCCTACGAGCAGTACTTC. This rearrangement joins TRBV19 to TRBJ2-7, with D unclear. The CDR3 is 13 amino acids. The germline V gene encodes CDR1 LNHDA and CDR2 SQIVND (reference sequence). The V and J ends lost 1 base and 2 bases respectively, with 6 bases between them.

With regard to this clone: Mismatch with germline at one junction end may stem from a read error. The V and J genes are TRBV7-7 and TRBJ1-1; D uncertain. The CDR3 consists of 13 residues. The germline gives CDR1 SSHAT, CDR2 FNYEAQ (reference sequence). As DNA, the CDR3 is TGTGCTAGCAGTGCCCTGGAAGGCACTGAAGCTTTCTTT. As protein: CASSALEGTEAFF.

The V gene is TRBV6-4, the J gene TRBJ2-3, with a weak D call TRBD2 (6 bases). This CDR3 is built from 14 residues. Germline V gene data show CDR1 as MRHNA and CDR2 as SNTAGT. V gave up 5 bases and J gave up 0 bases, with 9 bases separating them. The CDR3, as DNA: TGTGCCAGCAGTCAGCGGGCAAGCACAGATACGCAGTATTTT. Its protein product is CASSQRASTDTQYF.

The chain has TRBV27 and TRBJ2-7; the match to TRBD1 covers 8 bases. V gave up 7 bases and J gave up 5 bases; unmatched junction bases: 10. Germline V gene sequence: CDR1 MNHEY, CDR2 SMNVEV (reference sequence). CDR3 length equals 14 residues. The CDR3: CASTKGRGQNEQYF. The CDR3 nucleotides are TGTGCCAGCACCAAAGGCAGGGGGCAGAACGAGCAGTACTTC.